The present T cell receptor (beta chain) was sequenced within a study of PD-1 blockade in classical Hodgkin lymphoma. Study findings and constraints: Newly diagnosed patients had diversity similar to the baseline diversity of complete responders. TCR diversity at baseline was reported to be reduced in newly diagnosed patients relative to healthy donors.

The table came from immunoSEQ multiplex PCR; TCRdb's copy has only in-frame clones and leaves some out. The data show some 100,000 clones, with approximately 94% seen just once and approximately 2% held by the top ten. Germline CDR1 PRHDT, CDR2 FYEKMQ (reference sequence). The length of the CDR3 is 13 residues. Trimming left V 1 base short and J 4 bases short, with 5 bases between. Time point defined: cycle 4 day 1 (C4D1), after more than 5 weeks of nivolumab. Every single patient, without exception, relapsed after autologous stem cell transplantation, and brentuximab vedotin exposure varied. As for this clone: What it binds is not known.

The input for sequencing was peripheral blood mononuclear cells (PBMCs), taken before the fourth cycle of nivolumab. The sequence came from a human donor with classical Hodgkin lymphoma. This rearrangement joins TRBV13 to TRBJ2-1, with D hard to call. DNA of the CDR3: TGTGCCAGCAGCTTAGTAGGGTACAATGAGCAGTTCTTC. Translating gives CASSLVGYNEQFF.